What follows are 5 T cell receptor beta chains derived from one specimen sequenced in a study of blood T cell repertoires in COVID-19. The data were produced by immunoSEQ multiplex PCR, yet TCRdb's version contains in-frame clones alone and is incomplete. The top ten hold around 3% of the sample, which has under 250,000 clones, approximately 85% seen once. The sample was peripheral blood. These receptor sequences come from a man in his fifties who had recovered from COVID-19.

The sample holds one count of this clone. CDR3 sequence (DNA): TGTGCCAGCAGCTTTCACGGGACTAGCGGCACAGATACGCAGTATTTT. Amino acids: CASSFHGTSGTDTQYF. V usage is TRBV11-2 and J usage is TRBJ2-3; 10 bases align to TRBD2. In germline, CDR1 is SGHAT, CDR2 FQNNGV. CDR3 size: 16 residues. V shed 3 bases and J 1 base; nucleotides not matched to a gene: 4.

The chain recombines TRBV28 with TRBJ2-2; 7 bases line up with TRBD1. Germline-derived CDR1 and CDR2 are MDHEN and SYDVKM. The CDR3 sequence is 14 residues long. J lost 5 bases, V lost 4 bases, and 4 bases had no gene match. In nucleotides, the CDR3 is TGTGCCAGCAGTTCCGACAGGGCTACCGGGGAGCTGTTTTTT. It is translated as CASSSDRATGELFF.

The CDR3 reads CASAPQKAGGGTGELFF. CDR3 DNA: TGTGCCAGCGCCCCCCAAAAGGCGGGCGGAGGCACCGGGGAGCTGTTTTTT. This chain joins TRBV5-8 and TRBJ2-2; D might be TRBD2 (5 bases). Per the germline V gene, CDR1 is SGHTS and CDR2 is YDEGEE. V was trimmed by 7 bases and J by 4 bases, leaving 23 bases between them. The CDR3 has 17 residues.

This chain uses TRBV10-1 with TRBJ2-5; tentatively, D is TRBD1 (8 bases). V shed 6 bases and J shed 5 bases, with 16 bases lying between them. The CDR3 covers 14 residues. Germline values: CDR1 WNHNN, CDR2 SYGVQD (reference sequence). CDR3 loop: CASSNGQGGETQYF. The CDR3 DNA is TGCGCCAGCAGCAACGGACAGGGAGGGGAGACCCAGTACTTC.

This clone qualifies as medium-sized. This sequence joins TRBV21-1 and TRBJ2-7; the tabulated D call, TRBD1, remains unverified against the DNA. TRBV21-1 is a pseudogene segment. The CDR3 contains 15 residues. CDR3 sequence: CASSLPWAASYEQYF. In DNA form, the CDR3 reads TGTGCCAGCAGCCTGCCCTGGGCCGCGTCCTACGAGCAGTACTTC.